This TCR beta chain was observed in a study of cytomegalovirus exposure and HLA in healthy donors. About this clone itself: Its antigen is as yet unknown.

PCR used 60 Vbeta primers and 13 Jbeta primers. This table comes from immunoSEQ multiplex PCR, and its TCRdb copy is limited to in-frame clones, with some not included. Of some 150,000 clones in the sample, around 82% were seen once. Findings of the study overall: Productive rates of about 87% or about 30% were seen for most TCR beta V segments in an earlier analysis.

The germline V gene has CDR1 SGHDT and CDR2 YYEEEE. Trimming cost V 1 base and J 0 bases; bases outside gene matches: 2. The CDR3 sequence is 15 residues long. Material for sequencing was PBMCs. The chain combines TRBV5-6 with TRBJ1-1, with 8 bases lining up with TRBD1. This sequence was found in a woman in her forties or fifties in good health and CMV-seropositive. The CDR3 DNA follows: TGTGCCAGCAGCTTGACAGGGGGAATGAACACTGAAGCTTTCTTT. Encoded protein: CASSLTGGMNTEAFF.